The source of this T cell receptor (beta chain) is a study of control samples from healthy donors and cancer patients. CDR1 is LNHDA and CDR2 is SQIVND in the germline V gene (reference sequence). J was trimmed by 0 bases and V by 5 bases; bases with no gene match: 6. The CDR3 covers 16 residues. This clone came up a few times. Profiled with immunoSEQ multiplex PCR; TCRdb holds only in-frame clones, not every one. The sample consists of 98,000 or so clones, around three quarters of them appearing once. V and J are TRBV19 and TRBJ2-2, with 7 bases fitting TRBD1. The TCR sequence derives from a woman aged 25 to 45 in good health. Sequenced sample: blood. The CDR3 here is CASSRRTGPNTGELFF. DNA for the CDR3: TGTGCCAGTAGTCGTCGGACAGGTCCGAACACCGGGGAGCTGTTTTTT.